This T cell receptor (beta chain) is drawn from a study of blood T cell repertoires in COVID-19. In the study overall: Samples came from the United States, Italy and Spain, spanning acute and convalescent COVID-19.

The V gene end was trimmed by 7 bases and the J gene end by 1 base; junction bases not matched to a gene: 8. The CDR3 extends over 16 amino acids. The V gene's germline CDR1 is SGHDT and CDR2 YYEEEE. Repertoires were generated with immunoSEQ multiplex PCR, while TCRdb's copy carries only in-frame clones and drops some. The table records over 250,000 clones, about nine tenths of them present only once. Sequences were obtained from peripheral blood. The clonotype comes from a woman aged 35 to 49 who had recovered from COVID-19. The V call is TRBV5-6, the J call TRBJ2-3, with 11 bases matching TRBD2. The chain's CDR3 is CASGSGGAVGTDTQYF. The CDR3 DNA reads as TGTGCCAGCGGTAGCGGGGGGGCCGTCGGCACAGATACGCAGTATTTT.